The next 6 T cell receptor beta chains were all read from a single sample in a study of HIV-infected patients and healthy controls. All unsorted peripheral T cells were captured because whole blood was used without fractionation. Alpha and beta constant-region primers primed reverse transcription of around 540 ng RNA. Separate chain-specific third strand synthesis with multiplexing indices produced the alpha and beta libraries. MiXCR, run by TCRdb on the 5' RACE reads, gives a single entry per CDR3 protein. This table has about 13,000 distinct CDR3 sequences, roughly 9.9% appearing once. Sample: blood. These receptors were obtained from an adult in good health.

By share, this clonotype counts as medium-sized. V is TRBV28 and J is TRBJ1-1, with D perhaps TRBD1 (5 bases). CDR3 size: 14 residues. Germline values: CDR1 MDHEN, CDR2 SYDVKM. Trimming took 6 bases from V and 3 from J, leaving 14 bases between them. CDR3 in DNA: TGTGCCAGCAGGGAATTGGGGGATTACACTGAAGCTTTCTTT. This translates into CASRELGDYTEAFF.

The gene calls are TRBV12-3 or TRBV12-4 and TRBJ1-2, with 7 bases that match TRBD1. This CDR3 has 15 amino acids. V trimming: 6 bases; J trimming: 7 bases; junction bases outside the gene matches: 14. CDR3 nucleotide sequence: TGTGCCAGCAGCAGTACTGACAGGGCCCAAGGTGGCTACACCTTC. Translation: CASSSTDRAQGGYTF.

V usage is TRBV5-5 and J usage is TRBJ2-7, with no clear D. Germline lookup yields CDR1 SGHKS and CDR2 YYEKEE (reference sequence). This CDR3 is 14 amino acids long. The germline V and J ends were trimmed by 2 bases and 4 bases, with 13 bases remaining between them. The CDR3 protein is CASSFSPQGYEQYF. The CDR3, as DNA: TGTGCCAGCAGCTTCTCCCCACAAGGTTACGAGCAGTACTTC.

The chain couples TRBV7-3 to TRBJ2-7; possibly TRBD2 for D (5 bases). This CDR3 spans 13 amino acids. V lost 5 bases to trimming and J lost 6 bases, with 14 bases between them. The V gene's germline CDR1 is SGHTA and CDR2 FQGTGA. The CDR3 sequence is CASSRGKEGEQYF. The CDR3, as DNA: TGTGCCAGCAGCCGAGGGAAAGAGGGCGAGCAGTACTTC. The full variable domain, with the rest looked up from reference TRBV7-3 and TRBJ2-7, is GAGVSQTPSNKVTEKGKYVELRCDPISGHTALYWYRQSLGQGPEFLIYFQGTGAADDSGLPNDRFFAVRPEGSVSTLKIQRTERGDSAVYLCASSRGKEGEQYFGPGTRLTVT.

The rearrangement joins TRBV2 to TRBJ1-2; TRBD1 matches 7 bases. The CDR3 runs 14 residues. Trimming at V came to 6 bases and at J to 0 bases, leaving 4 bases not matched to a gene. Germline CDR1 SNHLY, CDR2 FYNNEI. CDR3 sequence reads: CASRRQGSNYGYTF. CDR3 nucleotides: TGTGCCAGCAGGAGACAGGGCTCTAACTATGGCTACACCTTC.

On this clonotype itself: A much larger clone differs by one base, so this may be a read error. The rearrangement uses TRBV7-9 and TRBJ2-3; tentatively, D is TRBD2 (6 bases). Germline V CDR1 and CDR2: SEHNR, FQNEAQ (reference sequence). There are 15 residues in the CDR3. V was cut by 5 bases and J by 7 bases, with 19 bases left in between. CDR3 DNA sequence: TGTGCCAGCAGCCACAGTGGGGGAGGTACGAATACGCAGTATTTT. It encodes CASSHSGGGTNTQYF.